Below, 13 T cell receptor beta chains from the same sample are listed, as sequenced in a study of blood T cell repertoires in COVID-19. TCRdb's copy holds only in-frame clones and misses some; the assay was immunoSEQ multiplex PCR. The sample comprises hundreds of thousands of clones, 85% to 90% of which are singletons, and 3% to 3.5% rests with the top ten. Material for sequencing was PBMCs or T cells enriched from blood (not recorded which). The receptors come from a woman between 45 and 60 years old in a cohort exposed to, infected with or recovered from COVID-19 (not recorded which).

This chain uses TRBV7-8 with TRBJ2-1; 9 bases line up with TRBD1. This CDR3 comprises 16 residues. Germline trimming cut 5 bases from V and 4 bases from J; bases unmatched to any gene: 9. Germline V gene data show CDR1 as SGHVS and CDR2 as FQNEAQ. The CDR3 coding sequence is TGTGCCAGCAGCCGAGTAGGGGGGACAGGGTACAATGAGCAGTTCTTC. Its translation is CASSRVGGTGYNEQFF.

V usage is TRBV9 and J usage is TRBJ2-5; possible D gene TRBD2, 7 bases. The germline V gene encodes CDR1 SGDLS and CDR2 YYNGEE. Trimming shortened V by 2 bases and J by 2 bases, and 16 bases separated the two germline ends. This CDR3 has 16 residues. CDR3 loop: CASSVGGAALQETQYF. The CDR3 DNA follows: TGTGCCAGCAGCGTTGGGGGGGCAGCCCTACAAGAGACCCAGTACTTC.

The chain combines TRBV27 with TRBJ2-5, with TRBD2 matching 7 bases. V was clipped by 5 bases and J by 14 bases; unmatched bases: 11. CDR1 and CDR2 (germline): MNHEY, SMNVEV (reference sequence). This CDR3 region has 12 residues. This CDR3 is CASSTTGLVSYF. The CDR3, as DNA: TGTGCCAGCAGTACCACCGGACTAGTCTCTTACTTC.

The V and J genes are TRBV9 and TRBJ1-1; D is ambiguous. CDR1 is SGDLS and CDR2 is YYNGEE in the germline V gene. V shed 0 bases and J shed 0 bases, with 12 bases lying between them. The CDR3 extends over 16 amino acids. CDR3 sequence: CASSVGPPRLNTEAFF. The CDR3 DNA sequence: TGTGCCAGCAGCGTAGGCCCCCCCCGGTTGAACACTGAAGCTTTCTTT. Complete variable domain (other parts from reference TRBV9 and TRBJ1-1): DSGVTQTPKHLITATGQRVTLRCSPRSGDLSVYWYQQSLDQGLQFLIQYYNGEERAKGNILERFSAQQFPDLHSELNLSSLELGDSALYFCASSVGPPRLNTEAFFGQGTRLTVV.

This clone was seen just once. The chain links TRBV28 to TRBJ1-2; D possibly corresponds to TRBD1 (6 bases). Germline CDR1 reads MDHEN; CDR2 reads SYDVKM. V was trimmed by 6 bases and J by 3 bases, leaving 17 bases between them. CDR3 length equals 15 residues. CDR3 sequence reads: CASRLGGAPYYGYTF. CDR3 DNA sequence: TGTGCCAGCAGATTAGGGGGGGCCCCGTACTATGGCTACACCTTC.

The genes are TRBV4-1 and TRBJ1-1; D is ambiguous. In germline, CDR1 is MGHRA, CDR2 YSYEKL. Trimming removed 0 bases from V and 1 base from J, with 6 bases in between. The CDR3 spans 14 residues. CDR3 region: CASSQDPSNTEAFF. The CDR3 DNA sequence: TGCGCCAGCAGCCAAGATCCATCGAACACTGAAGCTTTCTTT.

The CDR3 region is CASSPTTGGDEQYF. The DNA of the CDR3 is TGCGCCAGCAGCCCGACGACCGGAGGGGACGAGCAGTACTTC. This chain links TRBV5-1 with TRBJ2-7, with a weak D call TRBD2 (6 bases). CDR1 SGHRS and CDR2 YFSETQ come from the germline V gene. This CDR3 is 14 amino acids long. Trimming took off 4 bases at V and 5 bases at J, with 16 bases between the two ends. The whole variable domain, filled in from reference TRBV5-1 and TRBJ2-7, reads KAGVTQTPRYLIKTRGQQVTLSCSPISGHRSVSWYQQTPGQGLQFLFEYFSETQRNKGNFPGRFSGRQFSNSRSEMNVSTLELGDSALYLCASSPTTGGDEQYFGPGTRLTVT.

V gene TRBV7-8 combines with J gene TRBJ1-2; 7 bases agree with TRBD1. Per germline, CDR1 SGHVS and CDR2 FQNEAQ. This CDR3 comprises 13 residues. The J segment lost 8 bases and the V segment lost 3 bases, leaving 6 bases of the junction unmatched. The CDR3 loop is CASSFGDRRGYTF. CDR3 in DNA: TGTGCCAGCAGCTTCGGGGACAGAAGAGGCTACACCTTC. The entire variable domain, with the rest obtained from reference TRBV7-8 and TRBJ1-2, is as follows: GAGVSQSPRYKVAKRGQDVALRCDPISGHVSLFWYQQALGQGPEFLTYFQNEAQLDKSGLPSDRFFAERPEGSVSTLKIQRTQQEDSAVYLCASSFGDRRGYTFGSGTRLTVV.

The chain has TRBV5-6 and TRBJ1-2; 9 nucleotides agree with TRBD1. The germline V gene has CDR1 SGHDT and CDR2 YYEEEE. This CDR3 region has 14 residues. V dropped 4 bases and J dropped 4; count of bases not matched to a gene: 5. DNA of the CDR3: TGTGCCAGCAGCCATGACAGGGGGGGCTATGGCTACACCTTC. Amino acid sequence: CASSHDRGGYGYTF. Variable domain in full (rest from reference TRBV5-6 and TRBJ1-2): DAGVTQSPTHLIKTRGQQVTLRCSPKSGHDTVSWYQQALGQGPQFIFQYYEEEERQRGNFPDRFSGHQFPNYSSELNVNALLLGDSALYLCASSHDRGGYGYTFGSGTRLTVV.

V gene TRBV7-9 combines with J gene TRBJ1-2; tentative D call: TRBD1 (6 bases). This CDR3 spans 17 amino acids. Per germline, CDR1 SEHNR and CDR2 FQNEAQ (reference sequence). Deletions cut 4 bases from V and 7 bases from J, with 25 bases between. The CDR3 DNA follows: TGTGCCAGCAGCTCCTCCCTGGCCCCTCAGGGGCTGACTGGCTACACCTTC. Amino acids: CASSSSLAPQGLTGYTF.

This chain joins TRBV15 and TRBJ1-2; TRBD1 agrees at 11 bases. The germline gives CDR1 LNHNV, CDR2 YYDKDF (reference sequence). This CDR3 is built from 14 residues. V shed 3 bases, J shed 8 bases, and the junction held 5 bases outside the gene matches. The CDR3 loop reads CATSSGTGGRGYTF. The CDR3, as DNA: TGTGCCACCAGCAGCGGGACAGGGGGGAGAGGCTACACCTTC. Drawing the rest from reference TRBV15 and TRBJ1-2, the complete variable domain is DAMVIQNPRYQVTQFGKPVTLSCSQTLNHNVMYWYQQKSSQAPKLLFHYYDKDFNNEADTPDNFQSRRPNTSFCFLDIRSPGLGDTAMYLCATSSGTGGRGYTFGSGTRLTVV.

V usage is TRBV5-5 and J usage is TRBJ2-7; the match to TRBD1 covers 7 bases. Looked up from germline, CDR1 is SGHKS and CDR2 is YYEKEE (reference sequence). Trimming took 2 bases from V and 4 from J; bases not matched to a gene: 9. The CDR3 consists of 15 residues. The CDR3: CASSLGDSVSYEQYF. The CDR3 DNA sequence: TGTGCCAGCAGCTTAGGGGACAGCGTTTCGTACGAGCAGTACTTC.

The rearrangement uses TRBV11-3 and TRBJ2-5; 8 bases agree with TRBD1. The CDR3 totals 15 residues. The germline CDR1 and CDR2 sequences are SGHNT and YENEEA. V dropped 6 bases and J dropped 6; count of bases not matched to a gene: 12. The CDR3 here is CASSIGQGDLKTQYF. The CDR3 DNA reads TGTGCCAGCAGTATAGGACAGGGAGATTTGAAGACCCAGTACTTC.